These 8 T cell receptor beta chains were all obtained from the same sample, sequenced in a study of CD8+CD57+ T cells in acquired aplastic anemia (dated by TCRdb to the late 2010s). Patients chosen for sequencing had shown expansion of CD8+CD57+ cells by flow cytometry. Sequenced using an Illumina HiSeq 2000. Genomic DNA served as template for TCR beta VDJ combination and CDR3 sequence profiling. Through fastp at Q25 and MiXCR, TCRdb rebuilt clones from the public reads, retaining in-frame beta chains. CDR3 protein sequences are deduplicated, and each keeps its most common genes and DNA. The sample yields about 98,000 distinct CDR3 sequences; about 66% were counted once. The ten biggest clones cover 60% to 80% of the sample. Sequenced input: sorted CD4+, CD8+, or CD8+CD57+ T cells (not recorded which) from PBMCs. The receptors here all came from a human donor with aplastic anemia.

The chain combines TRBV7-9 with TRBJ2-7; 9 positions match TRBD1. Germline values: CDR1 SEHNR, CDR2 FQNEAQ (reference sequence). The CDR3 has 15 residues. The V gene end was trimmed by 6 bases and the J gene end by 0 bases; junction bases not matched to a gene: 6. CDR3 region: CASSSKTGGSYEQYF. As DNA, the CDR3 is TGTGCCAGCAGTTCAAAGACAGGGGGCTCCTACGAGCAGTACTTC.

V is TRBV19 and J is TRBJ2-7; D uncertain. The CDR3 runs 13 residues. Germline V gene lookup returns CDR1 LNHDA and CDR2 SQIVND (reference sequence). V was cut by 5 bases and J by 0 bases, with 8 bases left in between. The CDR3 here is CASSAASSYEQYF. DNA of the CDR3: TGTGCCAGTAGTGCCGCAAGCTCCTACGAGCAGTACTTC.

For the CDR3, the DNA is TGTGCCAGCAGCCGAAGACAGGGGCGCACCGGGGAGCTGTTTTTT. It specifies CASSRRQGRTGELFF. This chain joins TRBV5-6 and TRBJ2-2; TRBD1 aligns across 8 bases. The germline V gene encodes CDR1 SGHDT and CDR2 YYEEEE. V lost 4 bases, J lost 4 bases, and 6 bases stayed unmatched. There are 15 residues in the CDR3.

The rearrangement uses TRBV2 and TRBJ2-3; D gene unclear. The CDR3 totals 15 residues. Germline V gene sequence: CDR1 SNHLY, CDR2 FYNNEI. V was clipped by 1 base and J by 4 bases, with 12 bases between them. CDR3 amino acids: CASSEVSFSPDTQYF. The DNA for the CDR3 is TGTGCCAGCAGTGAAGTGTCTTTCTCCCCAGATACGCAGTATTTT.

The CDR3 loop reads CAISESFREQYF. CDR3 bases: TGTGCCATCAGTGAGTCTTTCCGCGAGCAGTACTTC. The chain carries TRBV10-3 and TRBJ2-7, with unresolved D. V was trimmed by 0 bases and J by 6 bases, leaving 6 bases between them. CDR1 is ENHRY, CDR2 SYGVKD, per germline. The CDR3 sequence is 12 residues long.

By share, this clonotype counts as medium-sized. The chain is built from TRBV7-9 and TRBJ1-5; no reliable D call. Germline CDR1 and CDR2: SEHNR and FQNEAQ (reference sequence). The CDR3 totals 12 residues. V was shortened by 5 bases and J by 6 bases, with 8 bases between the two germline ends. The CDR3 spells CASSLESQPQHF. In DNA, the CDR3 is TGTGCCAGCAGCCTAGAAAGTCAGCCCCAGCATTTT.

Many counts were recorded for this clonotype. The chain carries TRBV3-1 and TRBJ2-7; TRBD1 or TRBD2 may be the D gene (5 bases each). CDR1 is LGHDT and CDR2 is YNNKEL in the germline V gene (reference sequence). The V and J ends lost 1 base and 4 bases respectively, with 8 bases between them. The CDR3 runs to 13 residues. The chain's CDR3 is CASSQVWGYEQYF. The CDR3 DNA sequence: TGTGCCAGCAGCCAAGTTTGGGGGTACGAGCAGTACTTC.

In nucleotides, the CDR3 is TGTGCCAGCACCACTGGCTATAATTCACCCCTCCACTTT. Translated, it gives CASTTGYNSPLHF. The V gene is TRBV9, the J gene TRBJ1-6; D is ambiguous. V dropped 6 bases and J dropped 3 bases, with 7 bases sitting between them. Germline assignment: CDR1 SGDLS and CDR2 YYNGEE. The CDR3 sequence is 13 residues long.